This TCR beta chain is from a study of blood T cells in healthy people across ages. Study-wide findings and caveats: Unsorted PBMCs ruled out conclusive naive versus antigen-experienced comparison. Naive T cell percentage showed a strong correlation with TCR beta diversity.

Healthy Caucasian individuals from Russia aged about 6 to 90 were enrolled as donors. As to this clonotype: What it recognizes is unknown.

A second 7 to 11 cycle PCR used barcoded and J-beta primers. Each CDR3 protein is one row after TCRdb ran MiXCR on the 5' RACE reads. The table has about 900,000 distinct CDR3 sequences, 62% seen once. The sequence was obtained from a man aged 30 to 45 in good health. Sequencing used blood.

CDR3 loop: CASSPPTGTSYNEQFF. In nucleotides, the CDR3 is TGTGCCAGCAGTCCCCCCACCGGGACTAGCTACAATGAGCAGTTCTTC. This rearrangement joins TRBV12-3 or TRBV12-4 to TRBJ2-1, with 8 bases matching TRBD2. The CDR3 runs 16 residues. J lost 3 bases, V lost 5 bases, and 9 bases had no gene match.